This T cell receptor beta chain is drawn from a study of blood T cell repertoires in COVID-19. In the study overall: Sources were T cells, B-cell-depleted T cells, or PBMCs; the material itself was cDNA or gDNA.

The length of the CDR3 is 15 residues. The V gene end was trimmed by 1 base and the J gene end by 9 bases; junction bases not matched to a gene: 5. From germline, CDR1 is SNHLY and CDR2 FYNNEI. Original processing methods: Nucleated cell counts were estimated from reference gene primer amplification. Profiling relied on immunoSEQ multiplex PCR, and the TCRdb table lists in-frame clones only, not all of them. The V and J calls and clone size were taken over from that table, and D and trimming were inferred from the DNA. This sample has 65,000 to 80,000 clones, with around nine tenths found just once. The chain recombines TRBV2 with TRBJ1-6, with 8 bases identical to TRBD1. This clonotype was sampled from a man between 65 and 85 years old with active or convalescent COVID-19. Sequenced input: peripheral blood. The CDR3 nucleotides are TGTGCCAGCAGTGAAGGGACAGGGCCGGCTTCACCCCTCCACTTT. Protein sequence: CASSEGTGPASPLHF.